The sequence of this T cell receptor (beta chain) was determined in a study of blood T cell repertoires in COVID-19. Profiling relied on immunoSEQ multiplex PCR, and the TCRdb table lists in-frame clones only, not all of them. The sample holds roughly 380,000 clones, roughly nine tenths seen once. This CDR3 contains 15 residues. Trimming cost V 0 bases and J 3 bases; bases outside gene matches: 4. Germline V CDR1 and CDR2: MNHEY, SVGAGI. Sequences were obtained from PBMCs or T cells enriched from blood (not recorded which). This chain uses TRBV6-5 with TRBJ1-2; 7 bases line up with TRBD1. The sequence was collected from a woman aged 25 to 39 who had recovered from COVID-19. CDR3 protein: CASSYSKGGDYGYTF. The CDR3 DNA reads as TGTGCCAGCAGTTACTCGAAAGGGGGCGACTATGGCTACACCTTC.